This T cell receptor beta chain stems from a study of cytomegalovirus exposure and HLA in healthy donors. Study-level points and caveats: Most subjects' HLA-A and HLA-B alleles were reportedly predicted from TCR beta sequences. In vitro confirmation showed three CMV-associated chains to be CMV antigen specific.

In the PCR, 60 Vbeta and 13 Jbeta primers were used. Only in-frame clones appear in the TCRdb table, and some are missing; sequencing was by immunoSEQ multiplex PCR. The sample lists roughly 160,000 clones, almost 80% occurring once. The CDR3 extends over 18 amino acids. The junction had 12 bases not matched to a gene; V was cut back by 4 bases and J by 4 bases. Germline CDR1 reads SGHTA; CDR2 reads FQGNSA. Comment on this clone: Its cognate antigen is unknown.

The clonotype comes from a man younger than 40 in good health and CMV-seronegative. Sequencing was done on a sample of PBMCs. The chain uses TRBV7-2 and TRBJ2-2, with 10 bases identical to TRBD2. As DNA, the CDR3 is TGTGCCAGCAGCTACCTACTAGCGGGGTTTGAATCCACCGGGGAGCTGTTTTTT. It translates to CASSYLLAGFESTGELFF. Full variable domain (rest looked up from reference TRBV7-2 and TRBJ2-2): GAGVSQSPSNKVTEKGKDVELRCDPISGHTALYWYRQSLGQGLEFLIYFQGNSAPDKSGLPSDRFSAERTGGSVSTLTIQRTQQEDSAVYLCASSYLLAGFESTGELFFGEGSRLTVL.